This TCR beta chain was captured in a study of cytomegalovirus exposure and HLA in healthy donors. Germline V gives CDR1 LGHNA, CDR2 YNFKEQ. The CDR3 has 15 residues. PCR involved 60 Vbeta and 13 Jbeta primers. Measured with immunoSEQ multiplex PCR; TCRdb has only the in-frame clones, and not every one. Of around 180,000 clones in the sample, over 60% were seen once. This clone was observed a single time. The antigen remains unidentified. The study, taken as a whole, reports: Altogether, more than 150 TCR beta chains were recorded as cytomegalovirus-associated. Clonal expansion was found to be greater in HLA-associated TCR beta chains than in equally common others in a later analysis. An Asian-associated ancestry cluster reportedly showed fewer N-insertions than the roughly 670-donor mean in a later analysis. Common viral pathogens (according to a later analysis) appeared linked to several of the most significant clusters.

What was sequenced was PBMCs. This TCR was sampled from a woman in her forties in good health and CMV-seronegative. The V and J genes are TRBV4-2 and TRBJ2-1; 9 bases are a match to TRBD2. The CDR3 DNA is TGTGTGACCATGCAGACTAGCGGAAGCTACAATGAGCAGTTCTTC. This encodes CVTMQTSGSYNEQFF.